What follows are 20 T cell receptor beta chains derived from one specimen sequenced in a study of CD8+ T cells in alopecia areata. Isolated RNA was reverse transcribed into cDNA used as the sequencing template. The table came from immunoSEQ multiplex PCR; TCRdb's copy has only in-frame clones and leaves some out. The sample gives roughly 150,000 clones, under 60% of which show up once; roughly a fifth is in the top ten. The material sequenced was CD8+ T cells sorted from blood, taken at week 0. Source of these receptors: a human donor with alopecia areata.

The gene calls are TRBV4-1 and TRBJ1-1; D is undetermined. Between the trimmed V and J ends, which lost 1 base and 8 bases, there was a span of 11 bases. CDR3 length equals 13 residues. The germline V gene encodes CDR1 MGHRA and CDR2 YSYEKL. The CDR3 nucleotides read TGCGCCAGCAGCCAAGGGAACAACAGAGAAGCTTTCTTT. Translation gives CASSQGNNREAFF.

The rearrangement joins TRBV30 to TRBJ1-1; D not certain. Trimming left V 0 bases short and J 7 bases short, with 12 bases between. CDR1 is GTSNPN, CDR2 SVGIG, per germline (reference sequence). CDR3 size: 13 residues. The chain's CDR3 is CAWSVVAWNEAFF. CDR3 coding DNA: TGTGCCTGGAGTGTAGTGGCGTGGAATGAAGCTTTCTTT.

The V gene is TRBV11-2, the J gene TRBJ2-7; the match to TRBD1 covers 10 bases. Germline V gives CDR1 SGHAT, CDR2 FQNNGV. The CDR3 covers 14 residues. V trimming: 5 bases; J trimming: 4 bases; junction bases outside the gene matches: 5. Written as DNA, the CDR3 is TGTGCCAGCAGCCCCGGGACAGGGGAATACGAGCAGTACTTC. This codes for CASSPGTGEYEQYF.

This clone showed up just a few times. The rearrangement uses TRBV7-9 and TRBJ2-3; weak D call: TRBD2 (5 bases). CDR1 SEHNR and CDR2 FQNEAQ come from the germline V gene (reference sequence). The CDR3 is made up of 14 amino acids. Trimming shortened V by 7 bases and J by 3 bases, and 14 bases separated the two germline ends. The CDR3 DNA is TGTGCCAGCACCCCGAGGGTCTTGACAGATACGCAGTATTTT. Translated, it gives CASTPRVLTDTQYF.

In this sample, this clone turned up a few times. The gene calls are TRBV7-9 and TRBJ2-7; D not certain. Trimming removed 5 bases at V and 0 bases at J, with 11 bases between. CDR1 and CDR2 from the germline V gene are SEHNR and FQNEAQ (reference sequence). This CDR3 contains 14 residues. The CDR3 sequence is CASSSLISSYEQYF. CDR3 nucleotides: TGTGCCAGCAGCAGCCTGATAAGCTCCTACGAGCAGTACTTC.

The chain links TRBV7-8 to TRBJ2-1; no reliable D call. From germline, CDR1 is SGHVS and CDR2 FQNEAQ. The CDR3 sequence is 12 residues long. The V end lost 5 bases, the J end lost 7 bases, and 9 bases lay between the germline ends. The CDR3, as DNA: TGTGCCAGCAGCCCGACTTTTAATGAGCAGTTCTTC. Its translation is CASSPTFNEQFF.

The chain has TRBV30 and TRBJ1-5, with D possibly TRBD1 on 6 matching bases. Germline V gene data show CDR1 as GTSNPN and CDR2 as SVGIG (reference sequence). The V end was cut by 3 bases, the J end by 4 bases, with 13 bases between. The CDR3 sequence is 14 residues long. The CDR3, as DNA: TGTGCCTGGAGGGGATGGACAGAAAATCAGCCCCAGCATTTT. This codes for CAWRGWTENQPQHF. Together with reference TRBV30 and TRBJ1-5, the CDR3 gives the full variable domain: SQTIHQWPATLVQPVGSPLSLECTVEGTSNPNLYWYRQAAGRGLQLLFYSVGIGQISSEVPQNLSASRPQDRQFILSSKKLLLSDSGFYLCAWRGWTENQPQHFGDGTRLSIL.

The chain carries TRBV25-1 and TRBJ1-5; D not certain. The V and J ends lost 1 base and 3 bases respectively, with 7 bases between them. The germline gives CDR1 MGHDK, CDR2 SYGVNS. The CDR3 contains 14 residues. CDR3 bases: TGTGCCAGCAGTGAATCAGCAGTCAATCAGCCCCAGCATTTT. Translated, it gives CASSESAVNQPQHF.

This chain joins TRBV29-1 and TRBJ1-2; D not certain. Germline CDR1 and CDR2: SQVTM and ANQGSEA. Trimming removed 5 bases from V and 10 bases from J, with 17 bases in between. The CDR3 is 12 residues long. The DNA for the CDR3 is TGCAGCGTTAGTACTGTTCAAATGATCTACACCTTC. This gives the protein CSVSTVQMIYTF.

This clone was detected once. The rearrangement uses TRBV4-3 and TRBJ2-7; D gene unclear. CDR1 is LGHNA and CDR2 is YSLEER in the germline V gene. The germline V and J ends were trimmed by 0 bases and 3 bases, with 9 bases remaining between them. The CDR3 covers 14 residues. The CDR3 reads CASSQENDGYEQYF. In nucleotides, the CDR3 is TGCGCCAGCAGCCAAGAGAATGATGGCTACGAGCAGTACTTC.

The chain carries TRBV5-1 and TRBJ1-1; D remains ambiguous. Trimming stripped 4 bases from V and 8 bases from J, with 9 bases between. The CDR3 runs to 11 residues. Germline CDR1 and CDR2: SGHRS and YFSETQ. This CDR3 reads CASSIGREAFF. As DNA, the CDR3 is TGCGCCAGCAGCATCGGGAGGGAAGCTTTCTTT.

The table lists this clone with a few counts. This chain connects TRBV19 to TRBJ2-2; D unresolved. V shed 3 bases and J shed 6 bases, with 5 bases lying between them. Germline V gene data show CDR1 as LNHDA and CDR2 as SQIVND (reference sequence). The CDR3 has 12 amino acids. The CDR3 DNA is TGTGCCAGTAGTATGATCCCCGGGGAGCTGTTTTTT. The encoded protein is CASSMIPGELFF.

As concerns this clone: Within the sample, other DNA sequences also encode this same CDR3. The V and J genes are TRBV29-1 and TRBJ2-1, with 10 bases identical to TRBD2. Losses at the gene ends were 7 bases for V and 5 bases for J; bases not matched to a gene: 5. This CDR3 has 13 amino acids. Germline V CDR1 and CDR2: SQVTM, ANQGSEA. The CDR3 sequence is CSASGGADNEQFF. Here the CDR3 DNA reads TGCAGCGCGAGCGGGGGGGCAGACAATGAGCAGTTCTTC.

The rearrangement links TRBV30 to TRBJ1-1; D unclear. Germline V CDR1 and CDR2: GTSNPN, SVGIG (reference sequence). V was cut by 5 bases and J by 2 bases, with 6 bases left in between. The CDR3 is 11 residues long. CDR3 sequence reads: CAWQENTEAFF. CDR3 sequence (DNA): TGTGCCTGGCAGGAAAACACTGAAGCTTTCTTT.

This clone has only one observation. This chain connects TRBV5-1 to TRBJ2-3, with 11 bases identical to TRBD2. Germline CDR1 and CDR2: SGHRS and YFSETQ. J lost 6 bases, V lost 2 bases, and 5 bases had no gene match. The length of the CDR3 is 15 residues. CDR3 amino acids: CASSLLAGAGDTQYF. The CDR3 region has the DNA TGCGCCAGCAGCTTACTAGCGGGGGCAGGGGATACGCAGTATTTT.

This rearrangement joins TRBV27 to TRBJ1-1; D is unclear. Germline V gene data show CDR1 as MNHEY and CDR2 as SMNVEV (reference sequence). The CDR3 has 14 amino acids. V lost 8 bases, J lost 2 bases, and 15 bases lay in between. CDR3 sequence (DNA): TGTGCCAGCTCTCCCTCGTCGACTAACACTGAAGCTTTCTTT. Protein product: CASSPSSTNTEAFF.

This sequence joins TRBV29-1 and TRBJ2-1, with TRBD2 matching over 7 bases. The CDR3 contains 13 residues. CDR1 and CDR2 from the germline V gene are SQVTM and ANQGSEA. The ends lost 8 bases at V and 3 bases at J; junction bases unmatched: 7. CDR3 DNA sequence: TGCAGCTTGGCTAGCGGCATCTACAATGAGCAGTTCTTC. Translating it yields CSLASGIYNEQFF.

The V and J genes are TRBV7-9 and TRBJ1-4, with D maybe TRBD1 (5 bases). The V gene lost 5 bases and the J gene lost 8 bases, with 21 bases spanning the gap. The CDR3 contains 16 residues. Germline-derived CDR1 and CDR2 are SEHNR and FQNEAQ (reference sequence). CDR3 loop: CASSLPGPTVKEKLFF. The CDR3 DNA reads TGTGCCAGCAGCCTGCCGGGACCCACGGTCAAGGAAAAACTGTTTTTT.

This clone was picked up a small number of times. This chain links TRBV23-1 with TRBJ1-1, with a weak D call TRBD1 (6 bases). TRBV23-1 is marked as an open reading frame, function uncertain. CDR3 length: 11 amino acids. The V and J ends lost 8 bases and 7 bases respectively, with 11 bases between them. CDR3 in amino acids: CASVGGDEAFF. In DNA form, the CDR3 reads TGCGCCAGCGTGGGGGGCGATGAAGCTTTCTTT.

V and J are TRBV29-1 and TRBJ1-5; D gene unclear. The CDR3 loop spans 13 amino acids. V was clipped by 5 bases and J by 0 bases, with 8 bases between them. Germline lookup yields CDR1 SQVTM and CDR2 ANQGSEA. This chain's CDR3 is CSVTTGSNQPQHF. In nucleotides, the CDR3 is TGCAGCGTTACAACGGGTAGCAATCAGCCCCAGCATTTT.